What follows are 2 T cell receptor beta chains derived from one specimen sequenced in a study of T-cell reconstitution after alpha-beta-depleted transplantation in children. Library preparation (for TCRbeta) was performed with unique molecular identifiers. TCRdb recomputed calls from the PCR reads with MiXCR, one row per CDR3 protein. The repertoire includes about 230,000 distinct CDR3 sequences, around 9.5% of them detected once, and less than 8% sits in the top ten. This material consisted of PBMCs from the stem cell graft donor, taken from the stem cell graft. Receptors were obtained from a human donor who donated a stem cell graft to a child with acute lymphoblastic leukemia.

This clonotype was detected only a few times. The J gene is TRBJ1-2, the V gene TRBV6-6, with D perhaps matching TRBD1 (5 bases). CDR1 is MNHNY and CDR2 is SVGAGI in the germline V gene (reference sequence). V was pared by 8 bases and J by 8 bases, with 18 bases between. The CDR3 is 13 residues long. The CDR3 loop is CASDGAGEEGYTF. The CDR3 DNA reads TGTGCCAGCGACGGGGCGGGGGAAGAAGGCTACACCTTC.

This clonotype was recorded many times. The chain couples TRBV27 to TRBJ2-7; TRBD1 matches at 7 bases. CDR3 length: 15 residues. CDR1 is MNHEY, CDR2 SMNVEV, per germline (reference sequence). V dropped 9 bases and J dropped 1; count of bases not matched to a gene: 12. The DNA of the CDR3 is TGTGCCAGTGGCCCCGACAGGGCCTATTCCTACGAGCAGTACTTC. This encodes CASGPDRAYSYEQYF.